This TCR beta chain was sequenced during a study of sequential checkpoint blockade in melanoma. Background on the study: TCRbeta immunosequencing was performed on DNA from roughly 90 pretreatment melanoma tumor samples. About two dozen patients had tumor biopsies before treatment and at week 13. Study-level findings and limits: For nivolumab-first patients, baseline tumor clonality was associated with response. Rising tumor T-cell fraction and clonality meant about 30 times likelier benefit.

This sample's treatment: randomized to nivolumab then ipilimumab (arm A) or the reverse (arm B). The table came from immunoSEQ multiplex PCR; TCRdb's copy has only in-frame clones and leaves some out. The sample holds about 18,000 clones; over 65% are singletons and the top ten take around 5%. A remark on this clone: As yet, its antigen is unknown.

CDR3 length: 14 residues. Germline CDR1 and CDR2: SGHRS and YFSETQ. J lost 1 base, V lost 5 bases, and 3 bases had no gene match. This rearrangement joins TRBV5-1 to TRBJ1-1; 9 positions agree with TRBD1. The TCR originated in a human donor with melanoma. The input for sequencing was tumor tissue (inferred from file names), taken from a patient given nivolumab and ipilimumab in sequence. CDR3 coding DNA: TGCGCCAGCAGTTGGGACAGGGCGAACACTGAAGCTTTCTTT. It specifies CASSWDRANTEAFF.